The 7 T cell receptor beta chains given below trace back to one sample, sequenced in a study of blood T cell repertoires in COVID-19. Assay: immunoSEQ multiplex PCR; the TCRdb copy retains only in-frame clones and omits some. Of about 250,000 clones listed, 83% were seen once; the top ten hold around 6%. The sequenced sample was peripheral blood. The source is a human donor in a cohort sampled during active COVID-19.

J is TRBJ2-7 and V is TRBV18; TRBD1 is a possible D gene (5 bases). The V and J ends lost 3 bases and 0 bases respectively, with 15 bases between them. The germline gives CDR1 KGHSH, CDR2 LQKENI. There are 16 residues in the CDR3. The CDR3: CASSPLPGSSSYEQYF. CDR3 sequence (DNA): TGTGCCAGCTCACCCCTCCCAGGGTCAAGCTCCTACGAGCAGTACTTC.

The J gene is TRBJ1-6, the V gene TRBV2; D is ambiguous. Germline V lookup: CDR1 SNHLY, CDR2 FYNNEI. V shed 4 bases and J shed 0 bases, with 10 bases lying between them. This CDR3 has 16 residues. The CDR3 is CASSAIGSSYNSPLHF. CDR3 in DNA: TGTGCCAGCAGTGCAATTGGCAGCTCCTATAATTCACCCCTCCACTTT. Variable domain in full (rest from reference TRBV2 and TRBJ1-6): EPEVTQTPSHQVTQMGQEVILRCVPISNHLYFYWYRQILGQKVEFLVSFYNNEISEKSEIFDDQFSVERPDGSNFTLKIRSTKLEDSAMYFCASSAIGSSYNSPLHFGNGTRLTVT.

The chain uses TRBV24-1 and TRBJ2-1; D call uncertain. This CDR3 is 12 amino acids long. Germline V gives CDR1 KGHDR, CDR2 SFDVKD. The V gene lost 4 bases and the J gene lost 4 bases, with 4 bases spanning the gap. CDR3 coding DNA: TGTGCCACCAGTGAACAGTACAATGAGCAGTTCTTC. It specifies CATSEQYNEQFF.

DNA of the CDR3: TGTGCCAGTTCAGGACTTCACGAGCAGTACTTC. Translating gives CASSGLHEQYF. The chain recombines TRBV19 with TRBJ2-7, with D possibly matching TRBD2 (5 bases). V gave up 8 bases and J gave up 5 bases, with 10 bases separating them. Germline CDR1 LNHDA, CDR2 SQIVND (reference sequence). This CDR3 has 11 amino acids.

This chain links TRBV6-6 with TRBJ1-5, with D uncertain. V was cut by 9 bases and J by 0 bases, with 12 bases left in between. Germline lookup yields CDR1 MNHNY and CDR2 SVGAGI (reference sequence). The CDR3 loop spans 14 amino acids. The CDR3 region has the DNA TGTGCCAGTACTCGGGGAGATAGCAATCAGCCCCAGCATTTT. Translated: CASTRGDSNQPQHF.

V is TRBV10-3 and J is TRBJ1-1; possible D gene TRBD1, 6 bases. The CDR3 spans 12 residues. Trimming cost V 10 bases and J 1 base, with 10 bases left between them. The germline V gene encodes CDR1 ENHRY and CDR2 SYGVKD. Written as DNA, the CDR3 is TGTGCCACCGCAGGGGCGAACACTGAAGCTTTCTTT. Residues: CATAGANTEAFF.

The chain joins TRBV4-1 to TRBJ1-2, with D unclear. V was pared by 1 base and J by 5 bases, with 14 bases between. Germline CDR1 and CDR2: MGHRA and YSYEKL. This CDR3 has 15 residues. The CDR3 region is CASSQVLAPGYGYTF. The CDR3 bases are TGCGCCAGCAGCCAAGTATTGGCCCCGGGATATGGCTACACCTTC.